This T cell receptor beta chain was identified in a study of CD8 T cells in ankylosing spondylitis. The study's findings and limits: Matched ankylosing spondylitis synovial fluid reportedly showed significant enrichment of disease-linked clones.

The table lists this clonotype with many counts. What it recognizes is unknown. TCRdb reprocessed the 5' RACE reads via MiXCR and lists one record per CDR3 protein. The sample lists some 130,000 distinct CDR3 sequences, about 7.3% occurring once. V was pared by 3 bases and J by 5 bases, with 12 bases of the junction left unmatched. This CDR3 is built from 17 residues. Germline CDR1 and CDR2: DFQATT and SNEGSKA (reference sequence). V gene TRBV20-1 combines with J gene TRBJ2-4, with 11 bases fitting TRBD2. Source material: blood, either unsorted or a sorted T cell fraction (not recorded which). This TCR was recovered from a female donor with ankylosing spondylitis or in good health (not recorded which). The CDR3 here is CSASLASGGPGQNIQYF. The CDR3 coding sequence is TGCAGTGCTAGTTTGGCTAGCGGGGGGCCGGGCCAAAACATTCAGTACTTC.